These 19 T cell receptor beta chains were sequenced from one sample in a study of cytomegalovirus exposure and HLA in healthy donors. In the PCR, 60 Vbeta and 13 Jbeta primers were used. Measured with immunoSEQ multiplex PCR; TCRdb has only the in-frame clones, and not every one. The table includes tens of thousands of clones, 70% to 85% detected once. Input material: PBMCs. These receptors were taken from a man aged 30 to 39 in good health and CMV-seronegative.

The chain is built from TRBV7-2 and TRBJ2-4, with D tentatively TRBD1 (5 bases). CDR1 SGHTA and CDR2 FQGNSA come from the germline V gene. CDR3 length: 15 amino acids. V was shortened by 4 bases and J by 5 bases, with 15 bases between the two germline ends. CDR3 sequence reads: CASSYQDRDQNIQYF. CDR3 DNA: TGTGCCAGCAGCTATCAAGACAGAGACCAAAACATTCAGTACTTC.

The chain combines TRBV18 with TRBJ2-7; 8 bases line up with TRBD1. CDR1 KGHSH and CDR2 LQKENI come from the germline V gene. After removal of 5 bases from V and 0 bases from J, the junction contained 6 bases not matched to a gene. This CDR3 region has 15 residues. CDR3: CASSKGQGSSYEQYF. DNA of the CDR3: TGTGCCAGCTCAAAAGGACAGGGCAGCTCCTACGAGCAGTACTTC. The variable domain in full, with the rest retrieved from reference TRBV18 and TRBJ2-7, is NAGVMQNPRHLVRRRGQEARLRCSPMKGHSHVYWYRQLPEEGLKFMVYLQKENIIDESGMPKERFSAEFPKEGPSILRIQQVVRGDSAAYFCASSKGQGSSYEQYFGPGTRLTVT.

The chain has TRBV29-1 and TRBJ2-3, with 8 bases identical to TRBD2. Per germline, CDR1 SQVTM and CDR2 ANQGSEA. This CDR3 contains 14 residues. Germline trimming cut 6 bases from V and 0 bases from J; bases unmatched to any gene: 5. The CDR3 spells CSVGSGDSTDTQYF. The CDR3 DNA reads as TGCAGCGTGGGTAGCGGGGATAGCACAGATACGCAGTATTTT.

The rearrangement joins TRBV20-1 to TRBJ1-4, with D tentatively TRBD1 (5 bases). The CDR3 is made up of 11 amino acids. V was clipped by 5 bases and J by 11 bases, with 12 bases between them. Germline lookup yields CDR1 DFQATT and CDR2 SNEGSKA (reference sequence). The CDR3 loop is CSAADSRKLFF. In nucleotides, the CDR3 is TGCAGTGCTGCAGACAGTCGGAAACTGTTTTTT.

This chain connects TRBV25-1 to TRBJ2-1, with D hard to call. V lost 8 bases and J 0 bases, leaving 11 bases between the germline ends. Germline CDR1 MGHDK, CDR2 SYGVNS. The length of the CDR3 is 14 residues. The DNA for the CDR3 is TGTGCCAGCTCCGGTCTTAGCTCCTACAATGAGCAGTTCTTC. As protein: CASSGLSSYNEQFF. Variable domain in full (rest from reference TRBV25-1 and TRBJ2-1): EADIYQTPRYLVIGTGKKITLECSQTMGHDKMYWYQQDPGMELHLIHYSYGVNSTEKGDLSSESTVSRIRTEHFPLTLESARPSHTSQYLCASSGLSSYNEQFFGPGTRLTVL.

V is TRBV19 and J is TRBJ2-7; D gene uncertain. This CDR3 spans 12 amino acids. V gave up 3 bases and J gave up 4 bases, with 7 bases separating them. Germline V gene lookup returns CDR1 LNHDA and CDR2 SQIVND (reference sequence). Here the CDR3 reads CASSIPPYEQYF. The CDR3 coding sequence is TGTGCCAGTAGTATTCCCCCGTACGAGCAGTACTTC.

The CDR3 loop reads CASRLNRSPQRAFF. For the CDR3, the DNA is TGCGCCAGCAGGCTGAACAGGTCCCCCCAGCGAGCTTTCTTT. V usage is TRBV5-1 and J usage is TRBJ1-1; weak D call: TRBD1 (5 bases). The CDR3 totals 14 residues. Trimming pared 5 bases from V and 10 bases from J, leaving 21 bases between. Germline loops: CDR1 SGHRS, CDR2 YFSETQ.

V gene TRBV5-1 combines with J gene TRBJ2-1; D is uncertain. Germline values: CDR1 SGHRS, CDR2 YFSETQ. The CDR3 is made up of 14 amino acids. V lost 4 bases to trimming and J lost 8 bases, with 16 bases between them. The CDR3 DNA reads TGCGCCAGCAGCCCGGCGGCTAGTCTAGATGAGCAGTTCTTC. Amino acids: CASSPAASLDEQFF.

The V gene is TRBV4-2, the J gene TRBJ1-4, with 9 bases matching TRBD1. The CDR3 is 16 residues long. Trimming at V came to 0 bases and at J to 10 bases, leaving 9 bases not matched to a gene. Germline assignment: CDR1 LGHNA and CDR2 YNFKEQ. This CDR3 is CASSQDRGTGRVKLFF. The CDR3 bases are TGTGCCAGCAGCCAAGATAGGGGGACAGGGAGGGTAAAACTGTTTTTT.

The chain combines TRBV12-5 with TRBJ1-5; D remains unclear. CDR1 and CDR2 (germline): LGHNT, FRNRAP. V was shortened by 6 bases and J by 0 bases, with 9 bases between the two germline ends. The CDR3 is 14 residues long. The CDR3 here is CASGPGDSNQPQHF. The CDR3 DNA sequence: TGTGCTAGTGGACCAGGTGATAGCAATCAGCCCCAGCATTTT. The full variable domain, completed using reference TRBV12-5 and TRBJ1-5, is DARVTQTPRHKVTEMGQEVTMRCQPILGHNTVFWYRQTMMQGLELLAYFRNRAPLDDSGMPKDRFSAEMPDATLATLKIQPSEPRDSAVYFCASGPGDSNQPQHFGDGTRLSIL.

There are a few counts of this clone. The chain recombines TRBV19 with TRBJ1-4, with a weak D call TRBD1 (6 bases). This CDR3 is built from 15 residues. Germline V CDR1 and CDR2: LNHDA, SQIVND (reference sequence). V shed 5 bases and J shed 8 bases, with 18 bases lying between them. The CDR3 region is CASSAAHREGEKLFF. The CDR3 DNA reads as TGTGCCAGTAGTGCGGCCCACAGGGAAGGGGAAAAACTGTTTTTT. Complete variable domain (other parts from reference TRBV19 and TRBJ1-4): DGGITQSPKYLFRKEGQNVTLSCEQNLNHDAMYWYRQDPGQGLRLIYYSQIVNDFQKGDIAEGYSVSREKKESFPLTVTSAQKNPTAFYLCASSAAHREGEKLFFGSGTQLSVL.

This clone was observed a single time. The V and J genes are TRBV28 and TRBJ2-1; 8 bases line up with TRBD2. Germline V lookup: CDR1 MDHEN, CDR2 SYDVKM. This CDR3 is built from 12 residues. V was clipped by 5 bases and J by 15 bases; unmatched bases: 9. For the CDR3, the DNA is TGTGCCAGCAGTCCGATAGCGGGAAGGACGTTCTTC. Translation: CASSPIAGRTFF. The variable domain in full, completed from reference TRBV28 and TRBJ2-1, reads DVKVTQSSRYLVKRTGEKVFLECVQDMDHENMFWYRQDPGLGLRLIYFSYDVKMKEKGDIPEGYSVSREKKERFSLILESASTNQTSMYLCASSPIAGRTFFGPGTRLTVL.

The V gene is TRBV7-9, the J gene TRBJ2-1; TRBD2 is a possible D gene (5 bases). Deletions cut 6 bases from V and 0 bases from J, with 12 bases between. Germline lookup yields CDR1 SEHNR and CDR2 FQNEAQ (reference sequence). This CDR3 contains 15 residues. DNA for the CDR3: TGTGCCAGCAGACCCCCGGGAAGCTCCTACAATGAGCAGTTCTTC. Translated: CASRPPGSSYNEQFF.

The chain couples TRBV7-8 to TRBJ2-5; TRBD1 matches 8 bases. V shed 4 bases and J 2 bases; nucleotides not matched to a gene: 6. Looked up from germline, CDR1 is SGHVS and CDR2 is FQNEAQ. The CDR3 loop spans 15 amino acids. CDR3 DNA sequence: TGTGCCAGCAGCTCAAGTGGGACAGGACAAGAGACCCAGTACTTC. Amino acid sequence: CASSSSGTGQETQYF.

This chain uses TRBV6-1 with TRBJ1-2; unclear D gene. Trimming took off 0 bases at V and 4 bases at J, with 12 bases between the two ends. Per germline, CDR1 MNHNS and CDR2 SASEGT. The CDR3 is 15 amino acids. Here the CDR3 reads CASSEASRSSYGYTF. In nucleotides, the CDR3 is TGTGCCAGCAGTGAAGCATCACGGTCTAGCTATGGCTACACCTTC.

The rearrangement uses TRBV29-1 and TRBJ2-5; possible D gene TRBD1, 5 bases. Near its end, the DNA agrees better with TRBJ2-7, so the J call may be wrong. The germline V gene has CDR1 SQVTM and CDR2 ANQGSEA. CDR3 length: 15 residues. In DNA form, the CDR3 reads TGCAGCGTTGAAGATGAAATCGGACAAAACTACGAGCAGTACTTC. Translation gives CSVEDEIGQNYEQYF.

The chain is built from TRBV28 and TRBJ1-5; TRBD1 might be the D (6 bases). V gave up 6 bases and J gave up 3 bases, with 12 bases separating them. This CDR3 has 14 residues. CDR1 is MDHEN and CDR2 is SYDVKM in the germline V gene. CDR3 sequence (DNA): TGTGCCAGCAGGATACAGGGCCTCAATCAGCCCCAGCATTTT. Translation: CASRIQGLNQPQHF.

The chain uses TRBV27 and TRBJ1-1, with D perhaps TRBD1 (5 bases). The V gene's germline CDR1 is MNHEY and CDR2 SMNVEV (reference sequence). The CDR3 runs 15 residues. With 7 bases removed from V and 7 bases from J, the gap between germline ends came to 22 bases. CDR3 amino acids: CASMAGSGGRGEAFF. CDR3 bases: TGTGCCAGCATGGCCGGTTCGGGGGGACGAGGTGAAGCTTTCTTT.

The chain has TRBV9 and TRBJ1-4, with a tentative D call TRBD1 (6 bases). CDR1 is SGDLS, CDR2 YYNGEE, per germline. The CDR3 runs to 14 residues. V lost 4 bases and J 4 bases, leaving 11 bases between the germline ends. Here the CDR3 reads CASSYGQSNEKLFF. The CDR3 region has the DNA TGTGCCAGCAGCTATGGACAGAGTAATGAAAAACTGTTTTTT.